Reported below is one T cell receptor (beta chain). This entry comes from a study of human T cells and chemical hapten exposure. Looking at the study overall: DPC at 2% was the sensitizing agent, placed on around 2 cm by around 2 cm of upper inner arm skin. On the upper back, patch tests were applied with 0.01% DPC and read at 6 days.

Trimming took off 1 base at V and 15 bases at J, with 4 bases between the two ends. Per germline, CDR1 LNHNV and CDR2 YYDKDF (reference sequence). The CDR3 runs 9 residues. Time point noted: patch test 3, about 24 weeks after DPC sensitization. As to treatment: therapeutic diphenylcyclopropenone sensitization with weekly scalp DPC. Whole blood that had not been fractionated was the source of extracted total RNA. TCRdb re-called the RACE reads with MiXCR, one entry per CDR3 protein. The sample records over 35,000 distinct CDR3 sequences, approximately 12% being singletons. The sequencing used whole blood, collected in connection with sensitization to the hapten diphenylcyclopropenone (DPC). The chain uses TRBV15 and TRBJ2-4, with D hard to call. This clonotype originated in a woman aged 40-49 years with alopecia areata. Some clones in this sample may be carry-over from other donors' samples. CDR3 coding DNA: TGTGCCACCAGCAGAGCGGCGTACTTC. This encodes CATSRAAYF.